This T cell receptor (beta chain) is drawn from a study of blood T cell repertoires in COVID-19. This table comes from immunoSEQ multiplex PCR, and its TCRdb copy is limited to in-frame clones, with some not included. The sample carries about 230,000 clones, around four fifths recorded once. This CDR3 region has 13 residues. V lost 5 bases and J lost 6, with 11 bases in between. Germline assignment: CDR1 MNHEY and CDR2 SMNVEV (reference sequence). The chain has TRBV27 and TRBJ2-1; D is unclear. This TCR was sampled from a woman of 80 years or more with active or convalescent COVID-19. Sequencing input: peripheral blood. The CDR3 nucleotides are TGTGCCAGCAGTCCCCCCTATGGCAATGAGCAGTTCTTC. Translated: CASSPPYGNEQFF.